What follows describes a single T cell receptor (beta chain). Its antigen is unknown. Specified treatment: oral pan-JAK inhibitor, 5-10 mg twice daily. This record comes from a study of CD8+ T cells in alopecia areata. Overall study: Treated patients received oral tofacitinib, 5 to 10 mg twice daily. Treated patients received severity scores based on the percentage of scalp area affected.

Extraction of RNA preceded its reverse transcription into cDNA, which served as the sequencing template. Libraries were prepared by immunoSEQ multiplex PCR; TCRdb keeps only in-frame clonotypes and omits some of them. The table includes 200,000 or so clones, 43% detected once. The CDR3 covers 14 residues. After removal of 2 bases from V and 2 bases from J, the junction contained 6 bases not matched to a gene. Germline V gene sequence: CDR1 GTSNPN, CDR2 SVGIG (reference sequence). Study-level results: Any link of baseline CD8+ expansion to response, resting on one nonresponder, remains uncertain.

The sequenced sample was CD4+ T cells sorted from blood, obtained at roughly week 36, from a patient treated with tofacitinib. The rearrangement uses TRBV30 and TRBJ2-7; 7 bases are shared with TRBD1. The clonotype originates from a human donor with alopecia areata. The CDR3 reads CAWSSSGTAYEQYF. CDR3 DNA sequence: TGTGCCTGGAGTTCATCCGGGACAGCCTACGAGCAGTACTTC.